The 9 T cell receptor beta chains given below trace back to one sample, sequenced in a study of T cell responses to AZD1222 COVID-19 vaccine. The method was immunoSEQ multiplex PCR; TCRdb's version includes in-frame clones alone and lacks a portion of them. The sample holds 150,000 to 200,000 clones, over 85% seen once. The sample in question was peripheral blood, obtained on day 0 of AZD1222 vaccination. The receptor source for this set is an adult in good health.

This chain links TRBV9 with TRBJ1-3; D unclear. Trimming removed 0 bases at V and 4 bases at J, with 11 bases between. The CDR3 contains 15 residues. Germline V gene lookup returns CDR1 SGDLS and CDR2 YYNGEE. The CDR3 nucleotides are TGTGCCAGCAGCGTAGAATCCGGAGGGGGAAACACCATATATTTT. Its protein is CASSVESGGGNTIYF.

V is TRBV19 and J is TRBJ1-3; D remains unclear. The CDR3 spans 14 residues. V was trimmed by 3 bases and J by 2 bases, leaving 8 bases between them. The germline CDR1 and CDR2 sequences are LNHDA and SQIVND (reference sequence). DNA of the CDR3: TGTGCCAGTAGTATGGCCATCCCTGGAAACACCATATATTTT. Its protein product is CASSMAIPGNTIYF.

A single count supports this clone. At one boundary the junction diverges from the germline segment, which might be a read error. The chain links TRBV7-9 to TRBJ1-4, with a possible D match to TRBD1 (5 bases). CDR3 length: 13 amino acids. CDR1 is SEHNR and CDR2 is FQNEAQ in the germline V gene (reference sequence). This CDR3 reads CASRLGENEKLFF. As DNA, the CDR3 is TGTGCCAGCCGCTTAGGGGAAAATGAAAAACTGTTTTTT.

This chain connects TRBV6-1 to TRBJ1-6; maybe TRBD1 (6 bases). Germline CDR1 and CDR2: MNHNS and SASEGT. V was shortened by 4 bases and J by 0 bases, with 16 bases between the two germline ends. The CDR3 runs to 18 residues. CDR3 nucleotide sequence: TGTGCCAGCAGTGTAATACAGGGATCATACTCCTATAATTCACCCCTCCACTTT. It codes for CASSVIQGSYSYNSPLHF.

This clone was seen just once. The V call is TRBV11-2, the J call TRBJ1-2, with D perhaps matching TRBD1 (5 bases). The V and J ends lost 3 bases and 4 bases respectively, with 15 bases between them. Germline lookup yields CDR1 SGHAT and CDR2 FQNNGV. The CDR3 length is 15 residues. The CDR3 DNA follows: TGTGCCAGCAGCTTCACAGGCGGGGGAGGCTATGGCTACACCTTC. It yields the protein CASSFTGGGGYGYTF. Full variable domain (missing parts from reference TRBV11-2 and TRBJ1-2): EAGVAQSPRYKIIEKRQSVAFWCNPISGHATLYWYQQILGQGPKLLIQFQNNGVVDDSQLPKDRFSAERLKGVDSTLKIQPAKLEDSAVYLCASSFTGGGGYGYTFGSGTRLTVV.

The chain links TRBV11-2 to TRBJ2-7, with unresolved D. This CDR3 is built from 16 residues. V lost 5 bases, J lost 4 bases, and 21 bases lay in between. Germline lookup yields CDR1 SGHAT and CDR2 FQNNGV. The CDR3: CASSDIVTAEPYEQYF. In DNA, the CDR3 is TGTGCCAGCAGCGATATTGTAACCGCCGAACCTTACGAGCAGTACTTC.

The chain has TRBV12-3 or TRBV12-4 and TRBJ1-5; 7 nucleotides line up with TRBD1. The trim removed 6 bases at V and 6 bases at J, leaving 5 bases unmatched. CDR3 size: 13 residues. CDR3 in DNA: TGTGCCAGCAGCCGACAGGGTATTCAGCCCCAGCATTTT. It specifies CASSRQGIQPQHF.

This clone was counted once. The chain is built from TRBV16 and TRBJ1-2; 9 bases match TRBD1. The CDR3 contains 13 residues. After removal of 3 bases from V and 5 bases from J, the junction contained 1 base not matched to a gene. Per germline, CDR1 KGHSY and CDR2 FQNENV. CDR3 residues: CASSQDRGYGYTF. CDR3 sequence (DNA): TGTGCCAGCAGCCAGGACAGGGGTTATGGCTACACCTTC.

This sequence joins TRBV7-9 and TRBJ2-1, with 7 bases lining up with TRBD1. After removal of 6 bases from V and 2 bases from J, the junction contained 7 bases not matched to a gene. This CDR3 is 15 amino acids long. Per the germline V gene, CDR1 is SEHNR and CDR2 is FQNEAQ (reference sequence). This CDR3 reads CASSFIQGPYNEQFF. As DNA, the CDR3 is TGTGCCAGCAGTTTCATACAGGGGCCCTACAATGAGCAGTTCTTC.